This T cell receptor beta chain was sequenced for a study of blood T cell repertoires in COVID-19. Study information: Sites across the United States, Italy and Spain contributed samples from acute and convalescent COVID-19. From T cells, B-cell-depleted T cells, or PBMCs came the material, which was cDNA or gDNA.

The CDR3 sequence is 16 residues long. Germline loops: CDR1 SEHNR, CDR2 FQNEAQ (reference sequence). Unmatched junction bases numbered 5, after V lost 1 base and J lost 0 bases. In the authors' methods: The assay estimated nucleated cells by amplifying reference gene primers. TCRdb keeps only in-frame clones here, not all; method: immunoSEQ multiplex PCR. The V and J calls and clone size are taken from that table; D and trimming were inferred from the DNA. This sample carries just under 350,000 clones, 90% to 95% of them seen once, and the ten largest clones take less than 3.5%. V and J are TRBV7-9 and TRBJ2-5; 7 positions match TRBD1. The sequenced sample was peripheral blood. This TCR derives from a woman aged 18-29 years who had recovered from COVID-19. CDR3 protein: CASSLDLGQDQETQYF. CDR3 in DNA: TGTGCCAGCAGCTTAGATCTAGGACAGGACCAAGAGACCCAGTACTTC.